The T cell receptor beta chain described here comes from a study of Graves' ophthalmopathy and Graves' hyperthyroidism. In donors with ophthalmopathy, activity was moderate-to-severe, with CAS ≥3, NOSPECS ≥4 and duration under 3 months. The PBMCs were taken from around 9.1 ml of fresh peripheral blood. This clonotype was seen ten or more times. What it binds is not known. The V gene lost 5 bases and the J gene lost 1 base, with 11 bases spanning the gap. The germline V gene has CDR1 MNHEY and CDR2 SVGAGI. This CDR3 region has 14 residues. The study's findings and limits: Most expanded clonotypes from thyroid (those above 0.001 frequency) were also found in blood.

RNA transcripts served as template for amplifying TCR beta CDR3 sequences. RT-PCR was first run with HTBI primers, then multiplex PCR in a second round. Each CDR3 protein gets one entry after TCRdb re-called the multiplex PCR reads with MiXCR. The sample has 650,000 to 900,000 distinct CDR3 sequences, 40% seen once; the top ten hold approximately 43%. The source is an adult man with Graves' ophthalmopathy. The sequencing input was peripheral blood. The chain links TRBV6-5 to TRBJ1-2; D unclear. The CDR3 nucleotides are TGTGCCAGCAGTCGCCGGATAGATAACTATGGCTACACCTTC. It encodes CASSRRIDNYGYTF.